This T cell receptor (beta chain) was sequenced during a study of tumor and adjacent non-tumor tissue in lung cancer. RNA was extracted from bulk tissue without any cell sorting. Distant lung tissue was collected more than 3 cm away from the tumor edge. The germline CDR1 and CDR2 sequences are SGHNT and YENEEA. The CDR3 runs to 14 residues. The library came from three nested PCR rounds adapted from ARM-PCR protocols. TCRdb called the multiplex PCR reads again in MiXCR, with one record for every CDR3 protein. This table has approximately 100,000 distinct CDR3 sequences, about 64% appearing once. Details on this clonotype: Mismatch with germline at one junction end may stem from a read error.

This chain connects TRBV11-3 to TRBJ1-4, with a tentative D call TRBD1 (6 bases). The clonotype comes from a man between 60 and 75 years old with non-small cell lung cancer. Sequencing was done on a sample of distant non-tumor lung tissue. As DNA, the CDR3 is TGTGCCAGAAGCCTCGGGAAAGGGGGTGAAAAACCGTTTTTT. This gives the protein CARSLGKGGEKPFF. The full variable domain, with the rest looked up from reference TRBV11-3 and TRBJ1-4, is EAGVVQSPRYKIIEKKQPVAFWCNPISGHNTLYWYLQNLGQGPELLIRYENEEAVDDSQLPKDRFSAERLKGVDSTLKIQPAELGDSAVYLCARSLGKGGEKPFFGSGTQLSVL.